The 9 T cell receptor beta chains below come from one sample, sequenced in a study of cytomegalovirus exposure and HLA in healthy donors. The study ran its PCR with 60 Vbeta and 13 Jbeta primers. The assay was immunoSEQ multiplex PCR, and TCRdb's table has in-frame clones only and misses some. This table holds 120,000 or so clones, roughly 80% found once. The sequenced sample was PBMCs. These receptors were taken from a man aged 50-60 years in good health and CMV-seropositive.

The rearrangement links TRBV29-1 to TRBJ2-1; D possibly corresponds to TRBD1 (8 bases). CDR1 is SQVTM and CDR2 is ANQGSEA in the germline V gene. Trimming took 4 bases from V and 9 from J, leaving 19 bases between them. There are 14 residues in the CDR3. CDR3 in DNA: TGCAGCGTTGGAAAACAGGGGGTAGCGGGTGAGCAGTTCTTC. It is translated as CSVGKQGVAGEQFF.

The J gene is TRBJ2-3, the V gene TRBV15; TRBD2 aligns across 8 bases. Germline V gene data show CDR1 as LNHNV and CDR2 as YYDKDF (reference sequence). The J segment lost 4 bases and the V segment lost 5 bases, leaving 11 bases of the junction unmatched. The CDR3 spans 16 residues. CDR3 amino acids: CATSSWREVVPDTQYF. CDR3 bases: TGTGCCACCAGCTCCTGGCGGGAGGTCGTACCAGATACGCAGTATTTT.

The chain combines TRBV7-9 with TRBJ2-5; D is perhaps TRBD2 (5 bases). Looked up from germline, CDR1 is SEHNR and CDR2 is FQNEAQ (reference sequence). There are 15 residues in the CDR3. V was pared by 7 bases and J by 2 bases, with 17 bases between. As DNA, the CDR3 is TGTGCCAGCACCCTGTCTGGAGGTCCGCAAGAGACCCAGTACTTC. This sequence encodes CASTLSGGPQETQYF.

This clone was seen only once. V gene TRBV30 combines with J gene TRBJ2-5; maybe TRBD2 (5 bases). Germline assignment: CDR1 GTSNPN and CDR2 SVGIG (reference sequence). The CDR3 runs 14 residues. Trimming removed 0 bases at V and 1 base at J, with 9 bases between. CDR3 nucleotide sequence: TGTGCCTGGAGTGTACAAAGCGGCCAAGAGACCCAGTACTTC. Residues: CAWSVQSGQETQYF.

The chain employs TRBV28 and TRBJ1-2; TRBD1 might be the D (5 bases). The V and J ends lost 0 bases and 4 bases respectively, with 9 bases between them. This CDR3 region has 14 residues. CDR1 MDHEN and CDR2 SYDVKM come from the germline V gene. For the CDR3, the DNA is TGTGCCAGCAGTTTATGGTCAGGGTTCTATGGCTACACCTTC. It translates to CASSLWSGFYGYTF.

In DNA form, the CDR3 reads TGTGCCATCAGTCACGGGACACATCAAGAGACCCAGTACTTC. Amino acid sequence: CAISHGTHQETQYF. The chain employs TRBV10-3 and TRBJ2-5, with D perhaps TRBD1 (6 bases). The V and J ends lost 5 bases and 2 bases respectively, with 12 bases between them. The CDR3 consists of 14 residues. Germline assignment: CDR1 ENHRY and CDR2 SYGVKD.

The chain uses TRBV6-6 and TRBJ2-2; D is unresolved. CDR1 is MNHNY, CDR2 SVGAGI, per germline (reference sequence). The V end lost 7 bases, the J end lost 5 bases, and 8 bases lay between the germline ends. This CDR3 has 12 amino acids. The CDR3 loop is CASMMRTGELFF. CDR3 DNA sequence: TGTGCCAGCATGATGAGGACCGGGGAGCTGTTTTTT.

This clone was seen once. The chain couples TRBV28 to TRBJ1-1, with D perhaps TRBD1 (6 bases). The CDR3 is made up of 14 amino acids. Trimming took 10 bases from V and 4 from J, leaving 19 bases between them. CDR1 and CDR2 (germline): MDHEN, SYDVKM. The CDR3, as DNA: TGTGCCATCCGACAGGAGATGATGGGCACTGAAGCTTTCTTT. Its protein product is CAIRQEMMGTEAFF. Complete variable domain (other parts from reference TRBV28 and TRBJ1-1): DVKVTQSSRYLVKRTGEKVFLECVQDMDHENMFWYRQDPGLGLRLIYFSYDVKMKEKGDIPEGYSVSREKKERFSLILESASTNQTSMYLCAIRQEMMGTEAFFGQGTRLTVV.

V gene TRBV6-6 combines with J gene TRBJ1-5; perhaps TRBD1 as D (5 bases). Germline-derived CDR1 and CDR2 are MNHNY and SVGAGI (reference sequence). Trimming took 6 bases from V and 3 from J, leaving 15 bases between them. The CDR3 has 15 residues. The DNA for the CDR3 is TGTGCCAGCAGCCTCCCTTGGGACTCCAATCAGCCCCAGCATTTT. As protein: CASSLPWDSNQPQHF.